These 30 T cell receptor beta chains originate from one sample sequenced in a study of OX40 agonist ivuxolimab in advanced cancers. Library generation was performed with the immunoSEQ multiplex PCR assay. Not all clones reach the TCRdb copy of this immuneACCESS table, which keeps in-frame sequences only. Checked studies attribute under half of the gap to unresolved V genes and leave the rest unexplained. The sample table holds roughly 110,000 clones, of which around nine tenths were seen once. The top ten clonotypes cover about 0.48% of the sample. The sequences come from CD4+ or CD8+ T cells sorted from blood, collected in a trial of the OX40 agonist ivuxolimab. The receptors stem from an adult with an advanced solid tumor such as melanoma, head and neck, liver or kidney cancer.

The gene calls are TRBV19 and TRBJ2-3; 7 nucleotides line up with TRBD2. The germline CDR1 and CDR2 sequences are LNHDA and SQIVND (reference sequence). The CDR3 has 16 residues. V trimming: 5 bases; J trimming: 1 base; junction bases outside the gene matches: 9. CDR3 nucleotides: TGTGCCAGTAGTTGGCCCAGGAGCGGGGGCACAGATACGCAGTATTTT. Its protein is CASSWPRSGGTDTQYF.

CDR3 amino acids: CASSQDFRGGGLPETQYF. Written as DNA, the CDR3 is TGCGCCAGCAGCCAAGATTTTCGGGGGGGTGGCCTCCCGGAGACCCAGTACTTC. V is TRBV4-3 and J is TRBJ2-5, with TRBD2 identical over 8 bases. The CDR3 contains 18 residues. Germline values: CDR1 LGHNA, CDR2 YSLEER. V lost 0 bases to trimming and J lost 5 bases; unmatched junction nucleotides: 14.

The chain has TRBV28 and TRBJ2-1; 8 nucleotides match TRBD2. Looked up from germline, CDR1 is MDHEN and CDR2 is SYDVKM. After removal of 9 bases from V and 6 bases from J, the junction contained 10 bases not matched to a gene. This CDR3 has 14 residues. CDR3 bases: TGTGCCAGTCGCTACCGGGGGGGCCGCAATGAGCAGTTCTTC. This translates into CASRYRGGRNEQFF.

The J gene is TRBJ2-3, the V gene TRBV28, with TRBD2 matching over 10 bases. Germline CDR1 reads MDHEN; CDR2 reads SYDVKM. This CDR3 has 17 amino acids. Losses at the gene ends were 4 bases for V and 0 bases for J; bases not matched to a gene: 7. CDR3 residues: CASSYPSGRSSTDTQYF. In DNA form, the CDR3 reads TGTGCCAGCAGTTACCCTAGCGGGAGATCTAGCACAGATACGCAGTATTTT.

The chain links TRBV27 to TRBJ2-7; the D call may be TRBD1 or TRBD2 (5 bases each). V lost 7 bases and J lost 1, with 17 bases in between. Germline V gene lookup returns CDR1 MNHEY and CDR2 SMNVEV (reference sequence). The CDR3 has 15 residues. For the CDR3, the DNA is TGTGCCAGCAAAACTCCGGGGACGGGTTCCTACGAGCAGTACTTC. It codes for CASKTPGTGSYEQYF.

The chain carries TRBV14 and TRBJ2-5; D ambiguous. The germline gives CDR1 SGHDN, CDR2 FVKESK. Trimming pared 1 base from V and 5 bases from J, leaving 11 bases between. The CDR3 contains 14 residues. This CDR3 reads CASSQGPGTETQYF. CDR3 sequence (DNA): TGTGCCAGCAGCCAAGGTCCTGGAACTGAGACCCAGTACTTC.

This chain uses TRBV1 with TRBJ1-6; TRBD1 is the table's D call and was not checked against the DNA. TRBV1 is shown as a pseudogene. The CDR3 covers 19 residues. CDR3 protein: CTSSQDGGQGVMCNSPLHF. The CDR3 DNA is TGCACCAGCAGCCAAGATGGGGGACAGGGGGTAATGTGTAATTCACCCCTCCACTTT.

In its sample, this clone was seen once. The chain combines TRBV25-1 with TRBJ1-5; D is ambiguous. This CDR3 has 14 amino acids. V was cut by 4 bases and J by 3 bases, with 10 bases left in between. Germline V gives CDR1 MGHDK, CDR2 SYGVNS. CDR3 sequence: CASSGPGFNQPQHF. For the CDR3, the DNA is TGTGCCAGCAGTGGGCCGGGATTCAATCAGCCCCAGCATTTT.

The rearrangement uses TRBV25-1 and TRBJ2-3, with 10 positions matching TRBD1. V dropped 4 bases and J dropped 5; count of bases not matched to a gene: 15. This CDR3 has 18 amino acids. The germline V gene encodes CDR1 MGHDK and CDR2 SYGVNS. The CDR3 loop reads CASSGWDRGLTLIDTQYF. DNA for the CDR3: TGTGCCAGCAGTGGCTGGGACAGGGGACTGACCCTCATAGATACGCAGTATTTT.

Here the CDR3 reads CATSDRADTEAFF. CDR3 DNA sequence: TGTGCCACCTCGGACAGGGCTGACACTGAAGCTTTCTTT. V usage is TRBV6-6 and J usage is TRBJ1-1; TRBD1 matches at 8 bases. The CDR3 is made up of 13 amino acids. CDR1 is MNHNY and CDR2 is SVGAGI in the germline V gene (reference sequence). The V and J ends lost 10 bases and 3 bases, in that order; junction bases with no gene match: 7.

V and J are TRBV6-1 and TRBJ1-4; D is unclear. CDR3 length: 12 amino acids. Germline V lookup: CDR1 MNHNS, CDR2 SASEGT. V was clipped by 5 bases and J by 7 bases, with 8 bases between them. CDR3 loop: CASSSYFEKLFF. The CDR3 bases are TGTGCCAGCAGTTCCTATTTTGAAAAACTGTTTTTT.

CDR3 residues: CASSAGGGSRGNSPLHF. CDR3 DNA sequence: TGTGCCAGCAGCGCCGGGGGGGGTAGTAGAGGTAATTCACCCCTCCACTTT. This chain links TRBV9 with TRBJ1-6; tentatively, D is TRBD1 (5 bases). Germline-derived CDR1 and CDR2 are SGDLS and YYNGEE. Between the trimmed V and J ends, which lost 3 bases and 6 bases, there was a span of 19 bases. The CDR3 sequence is 17 residues long.

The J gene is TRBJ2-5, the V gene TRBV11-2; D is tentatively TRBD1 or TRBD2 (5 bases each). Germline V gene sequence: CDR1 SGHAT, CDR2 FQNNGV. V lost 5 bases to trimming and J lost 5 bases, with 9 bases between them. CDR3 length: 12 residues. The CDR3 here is CASSRDRETQYF. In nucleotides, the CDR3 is TGTGCCAGCAGCCGGGACCGGGAGACCCAGTACTTC.

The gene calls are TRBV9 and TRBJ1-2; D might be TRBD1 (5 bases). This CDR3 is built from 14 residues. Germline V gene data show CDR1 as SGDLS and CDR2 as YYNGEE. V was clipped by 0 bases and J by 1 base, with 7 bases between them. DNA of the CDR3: TGTGCCAGCAGCGTAGAAGACAGTAACTATGGCTACACCTTC. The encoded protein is CASSVEDSNYGYTF. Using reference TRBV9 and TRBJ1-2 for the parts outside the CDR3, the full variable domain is DSGVTQTPKHLITATGQRVTLRCSPRSGDLSVYWYQQSLDQGLQFLIQYYNGEERAKGNILERFSAQQFPDLHSELNLSSLELGDSALYFCASSVEDSNYGYTFGSGTRLTVV.

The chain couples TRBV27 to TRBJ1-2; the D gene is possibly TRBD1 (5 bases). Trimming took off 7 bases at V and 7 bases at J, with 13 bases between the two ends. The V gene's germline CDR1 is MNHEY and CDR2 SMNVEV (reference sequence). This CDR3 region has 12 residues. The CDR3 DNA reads TGTGCCAGCAAAGAACCCAGGGCTGGCTACACCTTC. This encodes CASKEPRAGYTF.

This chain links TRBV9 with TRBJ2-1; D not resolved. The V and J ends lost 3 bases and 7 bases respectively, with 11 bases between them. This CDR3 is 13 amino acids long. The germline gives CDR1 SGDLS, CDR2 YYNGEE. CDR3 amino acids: CASSAFGVNEQFF. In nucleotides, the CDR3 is TGTGCCAGCAGCGCCTTCGGAGTGAATGAGCAGTTCTTC.

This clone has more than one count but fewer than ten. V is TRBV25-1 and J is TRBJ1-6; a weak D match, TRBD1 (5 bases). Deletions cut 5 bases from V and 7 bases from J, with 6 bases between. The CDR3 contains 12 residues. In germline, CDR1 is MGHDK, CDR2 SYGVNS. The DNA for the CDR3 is TGTGCCAGCAGTAAGGGGAATTCACCCCTCCACTTT. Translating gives CASSKGNSPLHF.

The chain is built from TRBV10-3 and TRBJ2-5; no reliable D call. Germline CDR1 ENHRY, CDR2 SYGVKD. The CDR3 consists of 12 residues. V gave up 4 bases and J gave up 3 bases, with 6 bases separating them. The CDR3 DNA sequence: TGTGCCATCAGTGGGTACGAAGAGACCCAGTACTTC. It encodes CAISGYEETQYF.

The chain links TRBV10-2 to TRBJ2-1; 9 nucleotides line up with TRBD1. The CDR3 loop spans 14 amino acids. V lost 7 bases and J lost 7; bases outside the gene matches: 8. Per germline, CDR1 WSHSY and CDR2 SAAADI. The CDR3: CASKTGGKPNEQFF. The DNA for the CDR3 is TGCGCCAGCAAAACAGGGGGCAAACCGAATGAGCAGTTCTTC.

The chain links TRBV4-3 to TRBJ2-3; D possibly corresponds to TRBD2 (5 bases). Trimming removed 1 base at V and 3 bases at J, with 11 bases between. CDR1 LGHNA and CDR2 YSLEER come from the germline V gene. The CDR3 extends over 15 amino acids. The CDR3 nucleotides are TGCGCCAGCAGCCAAGCTGGAGCGGTGACAGATACGCAGTATTTT. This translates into CASSQAGAVTDTQYF.

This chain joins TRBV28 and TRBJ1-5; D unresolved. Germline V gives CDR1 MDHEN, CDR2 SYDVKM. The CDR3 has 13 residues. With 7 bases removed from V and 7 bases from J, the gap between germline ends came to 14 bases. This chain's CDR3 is CASNNRALQPQHF. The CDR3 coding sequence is TGTGCCAGCAATAACCGGGCCCTACAGCCCCAGCATTTT.

CDR3 sequence: CASSQTSGTVTDSPLHF. CDR3 nucleotide sequence: TGCGCCAGCAGCCAAACTAGCGGGACAGTCACAGATTCACCCCTCCACTTT. V and J are TRBV4-1 and TRBJ1-6; 7 bases match TRBD1. Losses at the gene ends were 2 bases for V and 8 bases for J; bases not matched to a gene: 12. Germline assignment: CDR1 MGHRA and CDR2 YSYEKL. The CDR3 consists of 17 residues.

In nucleotides, the CDR3 is TGTGCCAGCAGCGGTGCGGGGAAAGGACCCTCGTCCTACGAGCAGTACTTC. Translation gives CASSGAGKGPSSYEQYF. This sequence joins TRBV7-9 and TRBJ2-7; TRBD2 might be the D (6 bases). Germline CDR1 reads SEHNR; CDR2 reads FQNEAQ (reference sequence). Deletions cut 5 bases from V and 1 base from J, with 21 bases between. This CDR3 comprises 17 residues.

The CDR3 is CASSSRLAGAYEQYF. The CDR3, as DNA: TGTGCCAGCAGTTCACGACTAGCGGGGGCCTACGAGCAGTACTTC. The chain employs TRBV27 and TRBJ2-7, with 12 bases aligning to TRBD2. Trimming took 4 bases from V and 2 from J; bases not matched to a gene: 3. The CDR3 extends over 15 amino acids. Germline CDR1 MNHEY, CDR2 SMNVEV (reference sequence).

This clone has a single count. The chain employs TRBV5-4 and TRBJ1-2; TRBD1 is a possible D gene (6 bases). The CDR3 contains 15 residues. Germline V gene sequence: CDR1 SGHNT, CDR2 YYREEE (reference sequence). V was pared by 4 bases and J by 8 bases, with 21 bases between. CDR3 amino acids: CASSPTGQGQGGYTF. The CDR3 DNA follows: TGTGCCAGCAGCCCGACGGGGCAGGGCCAGGGGGGCTACACCTTC. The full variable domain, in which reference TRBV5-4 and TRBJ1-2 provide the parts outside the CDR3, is ETGVTQSPTHLIKTRGQQVTLRCSSQSGHNTVSWYQQALGQGPQFIFQYYREEENGRGNFPPRFSGLQFPNYSSELNVNALELDDSALYLCASSPTGQGQGGYTFGSGTRLTVV.

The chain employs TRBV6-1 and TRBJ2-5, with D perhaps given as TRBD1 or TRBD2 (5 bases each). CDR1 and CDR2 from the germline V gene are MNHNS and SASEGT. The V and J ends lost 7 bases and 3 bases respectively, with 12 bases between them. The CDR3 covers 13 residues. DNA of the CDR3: TGTGCCAGCAACCGGGGCAACAAAGAGACCCAGTACTTC. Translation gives CASNRGNKETQYF.

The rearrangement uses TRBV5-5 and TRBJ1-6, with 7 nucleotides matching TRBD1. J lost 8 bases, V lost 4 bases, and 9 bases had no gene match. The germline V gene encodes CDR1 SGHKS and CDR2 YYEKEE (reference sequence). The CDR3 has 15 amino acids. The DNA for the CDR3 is TGTGCCAGCAGCATATCCGGGACAGTTGATTCACCCCTCCACTTT. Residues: CASSISGTVDSPLHF.

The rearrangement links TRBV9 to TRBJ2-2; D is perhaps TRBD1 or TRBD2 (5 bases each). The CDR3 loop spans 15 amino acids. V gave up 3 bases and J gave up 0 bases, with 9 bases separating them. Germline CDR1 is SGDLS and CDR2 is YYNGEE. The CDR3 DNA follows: TGTGCCAGCAGCGGCCGGGGCTCGAACACCGGGGAGCTGTTTTTT. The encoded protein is CASSGRGSNTGELFF. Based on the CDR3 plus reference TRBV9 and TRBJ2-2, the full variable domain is DSGVTQTPKHLITATGQRVTLRCSPRSGDLSVYWYQQSLDQGLQFLIQYYNGEERAKGNILERFSAQQFPDLHSELNLSSLELGDSALYFCASSGRGSNTGELFFGEGSRLTVL.

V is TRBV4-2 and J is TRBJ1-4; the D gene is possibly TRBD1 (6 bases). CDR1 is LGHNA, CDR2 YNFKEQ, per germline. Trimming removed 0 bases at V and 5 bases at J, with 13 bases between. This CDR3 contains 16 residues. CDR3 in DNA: TGTGCCAGCAGCCAAGATATGAGACAGGAAAATGAAAAACTGTTTTTT. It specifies CASSQDMRQENEKLFF.

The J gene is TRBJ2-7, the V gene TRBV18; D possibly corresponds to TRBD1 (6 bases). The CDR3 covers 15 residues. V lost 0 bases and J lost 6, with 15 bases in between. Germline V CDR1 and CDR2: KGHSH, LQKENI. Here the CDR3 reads CASSPPGAARGEQYF. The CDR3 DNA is TGTGCCAGCTCACCACCGGGGGCTGCGAGGGGCGAGCAGTACTTC.